This T cell receptor beta chain was documented in a study of blood T cell repertoires in COVID-19. Study-wide context: The samples span acute and convalescent COVID-19 from the United States, Italy and Spain. T cells, B-cell-depleted T cells, or PBMCs supplied cDNA or gDNA.

This clone was detected a few times. This CDR3 contains 16 residues. Germline trimming cut 4 bases from V and 6 bases from J; bases unmatched to any gene: 11. Germline-derived CDR1 and CDR2 are SGHNT and YENEEA. Original analysis: Amplified reference gene primers provided the basis for estimating nucleated cell counts. Repertoires were generated with immunoSEQ multiplex PCR, while TCRdb's copy carries only in-frame clones and drops some. V and J calls plus clone size are reproduced from that table; the DNA served to infer D and trimming. Of about 290,000 clones in the sample, around 88% were seen once.

The sample consisted of peripheral blood. This chain links TRBV11-3 with TRBJ2-1, with 8 nucleotides matching TRBD1. This TCR was recovered from a man aged 40-50 years with acute or convalescent COVID-19. CDR3 region: CASSSGGYQGVNEQFF. The CDR3 nucleotides are TGTGCCAGCAGCTCAGGGGGCTACCAGGGGGTCAATGAGCAGTTCTTC.